This T cell receptor (beta chain) appears in the sequencing data of a study of blood T cell repertoires in COVID-19. On the study more broadly: Acute-phase and convalescent COVID-19 samples originated in the United States, Italy and Spain. The cDNA or gDNA used as material had been derived from T cells, B-cell-depleted T cells, or PBMCs.

The CDR3 runs 13 residues. CDR1 is SQVTM, CDR2 ANQGSEA, per germline. The V end was cut by 6 bases, the J end by 4 bases, with 16 bases between. As processed by the authors: Reference gene primer amplification gave nucleated cell count estimates. This table comes from immunoSEQ multiplex PCR, and its TCRdb copy is limited to in-frame clones, with some not included. The D gene and trimming were derived from the DNA, and the V and J assignments and clone size from that table. The table lists 200,000 to 250,000 clones, roughly four fifths of them singletons. This clone was detected once. The chain is built from TRBV29-1 and TRBJ2-7; possibly TRBD2 for D (5 bases). The receptor comes from a woman aged 40 to 50 with acute or convalescent COVID-19. Sequenced material: peripheral blood. The chain's CDR3 is CSVVKGSSYEQYF. In nucleotides, the CDR3 is TGCAGCGTAGTTAAAGGGAGCTCATACGAGCAGTACTTC.